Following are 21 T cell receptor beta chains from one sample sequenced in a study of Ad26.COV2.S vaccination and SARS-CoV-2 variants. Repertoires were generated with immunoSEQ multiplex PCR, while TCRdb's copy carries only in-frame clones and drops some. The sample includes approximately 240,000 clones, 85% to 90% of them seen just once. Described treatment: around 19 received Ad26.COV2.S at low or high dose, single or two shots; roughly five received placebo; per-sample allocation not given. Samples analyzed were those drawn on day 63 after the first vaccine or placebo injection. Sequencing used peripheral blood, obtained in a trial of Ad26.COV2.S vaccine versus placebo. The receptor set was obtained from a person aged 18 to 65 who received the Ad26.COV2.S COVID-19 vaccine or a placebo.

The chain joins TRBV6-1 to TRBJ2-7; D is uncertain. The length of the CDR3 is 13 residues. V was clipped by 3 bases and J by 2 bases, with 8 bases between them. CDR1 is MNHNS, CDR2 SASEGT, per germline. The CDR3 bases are TGTGCCAGCAGTGATACAGAGACCTACGAGCAGTACTTC. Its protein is CASSDTETYEQYF.

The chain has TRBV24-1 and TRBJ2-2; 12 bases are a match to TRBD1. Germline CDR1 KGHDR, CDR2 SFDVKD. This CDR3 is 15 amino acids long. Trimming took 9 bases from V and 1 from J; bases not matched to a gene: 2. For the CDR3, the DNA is TGTGCCACCGGGACAGGGGGCCTGAACACCGGGGAGCTGTTTTTT. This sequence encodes CATGTGGLNTGELFF.

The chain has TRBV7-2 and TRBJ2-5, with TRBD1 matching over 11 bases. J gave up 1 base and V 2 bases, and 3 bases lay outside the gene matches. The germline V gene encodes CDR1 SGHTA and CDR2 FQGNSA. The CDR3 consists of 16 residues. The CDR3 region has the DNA TGTGCCAGCAGCTTACAGGGACAGGGGGGCCAAGAGACCCAGTACTTC. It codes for CASSLQGQGGQETQYF.

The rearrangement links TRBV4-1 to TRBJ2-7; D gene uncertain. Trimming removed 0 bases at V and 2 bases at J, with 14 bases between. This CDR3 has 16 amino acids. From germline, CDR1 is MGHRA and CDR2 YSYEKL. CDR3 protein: CASSQDRSHPTYEQYF. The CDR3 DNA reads TGCGCCAGCAGCCAAGATCGTAGCCATCCCACCTACGAGCAGTACTTC.

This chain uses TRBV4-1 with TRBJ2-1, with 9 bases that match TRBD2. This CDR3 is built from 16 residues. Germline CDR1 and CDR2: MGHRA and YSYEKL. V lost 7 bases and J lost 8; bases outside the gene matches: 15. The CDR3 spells CASTERAAGGMDEQFF. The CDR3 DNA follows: TGCGCCAGCACCGAGCGGGCCGCGGGAGGGATGGATGAGCAGTTCTTC.

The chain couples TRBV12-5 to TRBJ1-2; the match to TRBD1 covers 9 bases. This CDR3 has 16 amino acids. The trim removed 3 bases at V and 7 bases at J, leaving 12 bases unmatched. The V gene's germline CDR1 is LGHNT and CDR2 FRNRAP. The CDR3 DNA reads TGTGCTAGTGGTTTTACCCCCGGGACAGGGCTTTCTGGCTACACCTTC. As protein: CASGFTPGTGLSGYTF. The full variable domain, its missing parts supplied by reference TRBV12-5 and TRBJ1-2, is DARVTQTPRHKVTEMGQEVTMRCQPILGHNTVFWYRQTMMQGLELLAYFRNRAPLDDSGMPKDRFSAEMPDATLATLKIQPSEPRDSAVYFCASGFTPGTGLSGYTFGSGTRLTVV.

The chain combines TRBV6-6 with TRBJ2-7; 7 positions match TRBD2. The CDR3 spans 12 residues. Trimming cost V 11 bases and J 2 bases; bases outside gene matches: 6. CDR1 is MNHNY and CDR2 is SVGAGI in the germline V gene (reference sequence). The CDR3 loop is CASKAGAYEQYF. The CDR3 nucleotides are TGTGCCTCGAAGGCGGGGGCCTACGAGCAGTACTTC.

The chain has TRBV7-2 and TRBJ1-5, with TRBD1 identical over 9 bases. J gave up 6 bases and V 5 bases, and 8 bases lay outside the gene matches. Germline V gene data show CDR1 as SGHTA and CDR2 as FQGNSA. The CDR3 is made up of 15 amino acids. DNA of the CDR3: TGTGCCAGCAGCATGGGACAGGGTTCAGTTCAGCCCCAGCATTTT. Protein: CASSMGQGSVQPQHF.

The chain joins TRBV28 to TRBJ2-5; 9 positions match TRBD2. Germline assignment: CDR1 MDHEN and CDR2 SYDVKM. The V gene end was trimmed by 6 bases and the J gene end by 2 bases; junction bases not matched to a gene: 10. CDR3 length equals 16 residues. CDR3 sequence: CASRGASGDSQETQYF. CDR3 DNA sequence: TGTGCCAGCAGGGGGGCTAGCGGGGACTCACAAGAGACCCAGTACTTC.

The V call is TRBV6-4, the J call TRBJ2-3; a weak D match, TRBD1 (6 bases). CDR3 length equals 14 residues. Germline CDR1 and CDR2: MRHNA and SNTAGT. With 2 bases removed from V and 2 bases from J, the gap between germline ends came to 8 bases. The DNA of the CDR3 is TGTGCCAGCAGTGACAGGGGGACCACAGATACGCAGTATTTT. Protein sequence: CASSDRGTTDTQYF.

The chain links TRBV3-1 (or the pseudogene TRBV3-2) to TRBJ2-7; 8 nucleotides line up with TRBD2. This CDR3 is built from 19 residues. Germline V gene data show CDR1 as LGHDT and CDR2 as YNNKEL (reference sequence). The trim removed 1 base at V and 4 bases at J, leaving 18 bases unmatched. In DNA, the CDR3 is TGTGCCAGCAGCCAAGTATGTCCAGCGGGAGAATTATTTGTGTACGAGCAGTACTTC. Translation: CASSQVCPAGELFVYEQYF.

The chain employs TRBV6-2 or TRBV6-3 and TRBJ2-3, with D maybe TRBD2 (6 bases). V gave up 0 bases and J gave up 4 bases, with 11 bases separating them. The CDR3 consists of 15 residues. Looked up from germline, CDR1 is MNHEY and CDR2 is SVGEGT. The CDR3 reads CASSYSGSGADTQYF. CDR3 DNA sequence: TGTGCCAGCAGTTACTCCGGTAGCGGTGCAGATACGCAGTATTTT.

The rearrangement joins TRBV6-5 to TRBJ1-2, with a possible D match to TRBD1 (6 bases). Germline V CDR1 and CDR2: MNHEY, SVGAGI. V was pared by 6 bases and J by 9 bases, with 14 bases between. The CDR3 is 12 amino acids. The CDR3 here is CASRHDRQSYTF. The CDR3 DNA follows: TGTGCCAGCAGGCATGACAGGCAAAGCTACACCTTC.

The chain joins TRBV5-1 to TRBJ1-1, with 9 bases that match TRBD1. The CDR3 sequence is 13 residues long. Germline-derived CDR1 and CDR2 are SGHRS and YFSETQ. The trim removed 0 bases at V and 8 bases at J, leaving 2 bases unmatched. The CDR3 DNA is TGCGCCAGCAGCTTGGTGGACAGGGGCGAAGCTTTCTTT. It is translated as CASSLVDRGEAFF. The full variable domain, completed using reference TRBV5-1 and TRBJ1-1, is KAGVTQTPRYLIKTRGQQVTLSCSPISGHRSVSWYQQTPGQGLQFLFEYFSETQRNKGNFPGRFSGRQFSNSRSEMNVSTLELGDSALYLCASSLVDRGEAFFGQGTRLTVV.

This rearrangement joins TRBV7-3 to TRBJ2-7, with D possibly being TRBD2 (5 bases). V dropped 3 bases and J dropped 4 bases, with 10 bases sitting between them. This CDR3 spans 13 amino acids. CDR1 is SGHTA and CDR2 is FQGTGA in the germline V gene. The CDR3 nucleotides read TGTGCCAGCAGCTTGTCTGGCGGGTACGAGCAGTACTTC. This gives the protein CASSLSGGYEQYF. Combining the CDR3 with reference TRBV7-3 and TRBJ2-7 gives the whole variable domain GAGVSQTPSNKVTEKGKYVELRCDPISGHTALYWYRQSLGQGPEFLIYFQGTGAADDSGLPNDRFFAVRPEGSVSTLKIQRTERGDSAVYLCASSLSGGYEQYFGPGTRLTVT.

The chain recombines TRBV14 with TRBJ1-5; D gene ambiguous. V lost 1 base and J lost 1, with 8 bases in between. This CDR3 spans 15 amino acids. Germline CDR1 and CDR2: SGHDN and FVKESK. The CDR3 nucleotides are TGTGCCAGCAGCCAAGGCTTCGGCAGCAATCAGCCCCAGCATTTT. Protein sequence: CASSQGFGSNQPQHF.

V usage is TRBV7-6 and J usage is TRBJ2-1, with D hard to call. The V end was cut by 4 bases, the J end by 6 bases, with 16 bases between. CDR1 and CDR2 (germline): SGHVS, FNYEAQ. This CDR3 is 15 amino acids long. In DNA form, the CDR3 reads TGTGCCAGCAGCTCAGACTTAGGTGGGTTCAATGAGCAGTTCTTC. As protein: CASSSDLGGFNEQFF.

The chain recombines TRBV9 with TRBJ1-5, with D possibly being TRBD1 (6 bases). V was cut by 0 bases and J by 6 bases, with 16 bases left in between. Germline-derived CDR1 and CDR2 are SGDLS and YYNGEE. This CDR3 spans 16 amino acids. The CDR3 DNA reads TGTGCCAGCAGCGTAGGGGTGGCAGGGGTCGGTCAGCCCCAGCATTTT. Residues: CASSVGVAGVGQPQHF. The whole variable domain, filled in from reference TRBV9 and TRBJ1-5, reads DSGVTQTPKHLITATGQRVTLRCSPRSGDLSVYWYQQSLDQGLQFLIQYYNGEERAKGNILERFSAQQFPDLHSELNLSSLELGDSALYFCASSVGVAGVGQPQHFGDGTRLSIL.

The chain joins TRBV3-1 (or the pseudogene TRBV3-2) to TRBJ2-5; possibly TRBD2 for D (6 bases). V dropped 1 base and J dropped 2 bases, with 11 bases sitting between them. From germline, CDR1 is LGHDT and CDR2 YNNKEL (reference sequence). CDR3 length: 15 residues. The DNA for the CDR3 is TGTGCCAGCAGCCAAGCCGGGCTAGCGCAAGAGACCCAGTACTTC. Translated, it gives CASSQAGLAQETQYF.

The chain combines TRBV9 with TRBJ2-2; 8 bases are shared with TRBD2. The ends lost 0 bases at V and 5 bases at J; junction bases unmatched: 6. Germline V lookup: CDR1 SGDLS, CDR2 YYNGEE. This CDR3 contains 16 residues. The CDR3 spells CASSVGAGGRTGELFF. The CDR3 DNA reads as TGTGCCAGCAGCGTAGGGGCGGGAGGAAGAACCGGGGAGCTGTTTTTT.

The CDR3 DNA reads as TGTGCCAGCAGTAGTCTCTCGTACAATGAGCAGTTCTTC. It translates to CASSSLSYNEQFF. V is TRBV6-2 or TRBV6-3 and J is TRBJ2-1; D remains ambiguous. Germline assignment: CDR1 MNHEY and CDR2 SVGEGT. Trimming pared 5 bases from V and 4 bases from J, leaving 9 bases between. This CDR3 has 13 amino acids.